Following are 10 T cell receptor beta chains from one sample sequenced in a study of shared clonotypes between healthy human individuals (dated by TCRdb to 2018 to 2021). The method behind the library was the immunoSEQ multiplex PCR assay. TCRdb took over this immuneACCESS table, retaining in-frame rearrangements with V and J assigned. Such tables are incomplete; in checked studies, under half of the missing clones stem from an unresolved V gene, and the remainder is unexplained. The sample includes approximately 2.5 million clones, with over 85% observed a single time. The ten largest make up around 0.37% of the sample. Sequenced input: naive CD4+ T cells from PBMCs. The intended sense of this specimen's cell subset or site label: CD45RA+ positively selected. Every receptor here comes from a man aged 18 to 29 in good health. Some clones in this sample may be carry-over from other donors' samples.

The chain is built from TRBV2 and TRBJ1-1, with D possibly being TRBD1 (5 bases). In germline, CDR1 is SNHLY, CDR2 FYNNEI. The CDR3 is made up of 13 amino acids. V gave up 3 bases and J gave up 5 bases, with 10 bases separating them. The CDR3 sequence is CASSDSRGTEAFF. DNA for the CDR3: TGTGCCAGCAGTGATTCCCGGGGGACTGAAGCTTTCTTT.

The CDR3 DNA reads TGTGCCAGCAGCTTAACGGGGCGGGACCCCTACAATGAGCAGTTCTTC. Amino acids: CASSLTGRDPYNEQFF. This chain uses TRBV7-3 with TRBJ2-1, with a possible D match to TRBD2 (6 bases). CDR3 size: 16 residues. Germline CDR1 SGHTA, CDR2 FQGTGA. V was trimmed by 0 bases and J by 2 bases, leaving 11 bases between them.

The chain joins TRBV5-1 to TRBJ2-5; 7 nucleotides align to TRBD2. The CDR3 runs 15 residues. The V segment lost 0 bases and the J segment 2 bases; nucleotides outside the gene matches: 4. Per the germline V gene, CDR1 is SGHRS and CDR2 is YFSETQ. CDR3 sequence (DNA): TGCGCCAGCAGCTTGGTGACCGGGAGGCAAGAGACCCAGTACTTC. Translated: CASSLVTGRQETQYF.

CDR3 region: CASRGLGTQYF. The CDR3 DNA sequence: TGTGCCAGCAGGGGGCTTGGGACCCAGTACTTC. The V and J genes are TRBV2 and TRBJ2-5; the D gene is possibly TRBD1 (5 bases). The V gene lost 6 bases and the J gene lost 7 bases, with 9 bases spanning the gap. Looked up from germline, CDR1 is SNHLY and CDR2 is FYNNEI. The CDR3 consists of 11 residues.

The J gene is TRBJ1-1, the V gene TRBV6-6; D gene uncertain. V lost 2 bases to trimming and J lost 7 bases, with 17 bases between them. The germline gives CDR1 MNHNY, CDR2 SVGAGI (reference sequence). The CDR3 has 15 amino acids. CDR3 coding DNA: TGTGCCAGCAGTTACGGGAAGGGTTATAGTGGTGAAGCTTTCTTT. Translation gives CASSYGKGYSGEAFF.

The chain has TRBV19 and TRBJ1-5, with 7 nucleotides matching TRBD1. CDR1 and CDR2 from the germline V gene are LNHDA and SQIVND (reference sequence). The CDR3 totals 15 residues. J lost 5 bases, V lost 6 bases, and 10 bases had no gene match. In DNA form, the CDR3 reads TGTGCCAGTAGAAACCGGGACAGTTCCTATCAGCCCCAGCATTTT. Protein product: CASRNRDSSYQPQHF.

The rearrangement uses TRBV5-1 and TRBJ2-1; D possibly uses TRBD1 or TRBD2 (6 bases each). The CDR3 sequence is 15 residues long. The germline V and J ends were trimmed by 1 base and 1 base, with 9 bases remaining between them. Germline-derived CDR1 and CDR2 are SGHRS and YFSETQ. DNA for the CDR3: TGCGCCAGCAGCTTGAGGGGGGTTTCCTACAATGAGCAGTTCTTC. It translates to CASSLRGVSYNEQFF.

This chain connects TRBV19 to TRBJ2-1; 14 nucleotides agree with TRBD2. Germline V gives CDR1 LNHDA, CDR2 SQIVND (reference sequence). The CDR3 totals 15 residues. The V segment lost 9 bases and the J segment 8 bases; nucleotides outside the gene matches: 9. The CDR3 is CASRTGTSGSDEQFF. The CDR3 DNA follows: TGTGCCAGCCGGACCGGGACTAGCGGGAGTGATGAGCAGTTCTTC. Filled out from reference TRBV19 and TRBJ2-1, the complete variable domain reads DGGITQSPKYLFRKEGQNVTLSCEQNLNHDAMYWYRQDPGQGLRLIYYSQIVNDFQKGDIAEGYSVSREKKESFPLTVTSAQKNPTAFYLCASRTGTSGSDEQFFGPGTRLTVL.

The rearrangement joins TRBV28 to TRBJ1-1; TRBD1 is a possible D gene (5 bases). Germline CDR1 reads MDHEN; CDR2 reads SYDVKM. Trimming shortened V by 6 bases and J by 0 bases, and 23 bases separated the two germline ends. This CDR3 comprises 18 residues. CDR3: CASSLSPWGAGMNTEAFF. CDR3 sequence (DNA): TGTGCCAGCAGCCTATCCCCCTGGGGTGCAGGGATGAACACTGAAGCTTTCTTT.

The J gene is TRBJ2-3, the V gene TRBV5-6; D possibly corresponds to TRBD2 (6 bases). The V gene lost 1 base and the J gene lost 4 bases, with 13 bases spanning the gap. Germline V CDR1 and CDR2: SGHDT, YYEEEE. CDR3 length: 15 residues. The CDR3 spells CASSLLRGGSDTQYF. CDR3 in DNA: TGTGCCAGCAGCTTGTTGCGGGGAGGTTCAGATACGCAGTATTTT.